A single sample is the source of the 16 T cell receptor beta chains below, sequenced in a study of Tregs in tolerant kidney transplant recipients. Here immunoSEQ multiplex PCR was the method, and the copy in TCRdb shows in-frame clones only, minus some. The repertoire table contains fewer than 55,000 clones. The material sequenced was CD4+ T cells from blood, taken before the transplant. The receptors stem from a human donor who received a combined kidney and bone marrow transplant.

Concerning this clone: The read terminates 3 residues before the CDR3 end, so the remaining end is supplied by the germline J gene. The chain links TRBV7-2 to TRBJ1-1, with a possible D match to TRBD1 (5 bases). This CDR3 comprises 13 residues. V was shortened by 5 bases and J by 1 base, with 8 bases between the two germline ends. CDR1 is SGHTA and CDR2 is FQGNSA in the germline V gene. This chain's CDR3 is CASSPQENTEAFF. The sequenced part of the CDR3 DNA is TGTGCCAGCAGCCCACAGGAGAACACTGAA.

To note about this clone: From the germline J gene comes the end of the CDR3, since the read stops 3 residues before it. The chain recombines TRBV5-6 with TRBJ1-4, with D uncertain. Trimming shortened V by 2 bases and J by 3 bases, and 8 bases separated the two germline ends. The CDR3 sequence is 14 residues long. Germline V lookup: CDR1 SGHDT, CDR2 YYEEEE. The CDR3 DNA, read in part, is TGTGCCAGCAGCTTTTGGGCAGCTAATGAAAAA. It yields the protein CASSFWAANEK. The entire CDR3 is CASSFWAANEKLFF. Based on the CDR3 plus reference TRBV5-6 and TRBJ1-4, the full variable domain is DAGVTQSPTHLIKTRGQQVTLRCSPKSGHDTVSWYQQALGQGPQFIFQYYEEEERQRGNFPDRFSGHQFPNYSSELNVNALLLGDSALYLCASSFWAANEKLFFGSGTQLSVL.

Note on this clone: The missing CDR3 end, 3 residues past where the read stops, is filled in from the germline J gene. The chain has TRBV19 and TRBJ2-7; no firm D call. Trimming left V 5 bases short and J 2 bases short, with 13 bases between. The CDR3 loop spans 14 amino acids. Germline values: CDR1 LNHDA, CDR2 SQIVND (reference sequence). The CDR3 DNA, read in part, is TGTGCCAGTAGTTTTCAGTTTACCCCCTACGAG. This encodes CASSFQFTPYE. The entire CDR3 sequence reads CASSFQFTPYEQYF.

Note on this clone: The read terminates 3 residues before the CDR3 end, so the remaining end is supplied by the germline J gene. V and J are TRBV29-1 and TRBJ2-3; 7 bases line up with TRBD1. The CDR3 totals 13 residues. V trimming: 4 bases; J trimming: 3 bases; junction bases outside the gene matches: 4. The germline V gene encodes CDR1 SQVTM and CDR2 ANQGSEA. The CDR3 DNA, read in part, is TGCAGCGTTGCAAGGGGGCGGACAGATACG. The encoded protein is CSVARGRTDT. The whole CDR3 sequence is CSVARGRTDTQYF.

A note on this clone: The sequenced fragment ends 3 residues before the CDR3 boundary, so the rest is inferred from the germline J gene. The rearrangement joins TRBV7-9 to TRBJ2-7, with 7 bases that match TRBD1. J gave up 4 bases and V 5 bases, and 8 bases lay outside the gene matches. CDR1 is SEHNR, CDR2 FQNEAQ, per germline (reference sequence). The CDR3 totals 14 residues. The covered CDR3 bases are TGTGCCAGCAGCATCCAGGGGACAGAATACGAG. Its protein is CASSIQGTEYE. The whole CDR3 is CASSIQGTEYEQYF.

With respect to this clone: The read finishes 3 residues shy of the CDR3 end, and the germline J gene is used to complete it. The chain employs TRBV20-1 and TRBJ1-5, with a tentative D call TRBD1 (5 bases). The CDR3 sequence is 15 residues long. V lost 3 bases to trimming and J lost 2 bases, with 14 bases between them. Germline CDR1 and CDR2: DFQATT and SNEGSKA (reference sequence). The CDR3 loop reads CSASYQGEGNQPQHF. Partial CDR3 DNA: TGCAGTGCTAGTTATCAAGGGGAAGGCAATCAGCCC.

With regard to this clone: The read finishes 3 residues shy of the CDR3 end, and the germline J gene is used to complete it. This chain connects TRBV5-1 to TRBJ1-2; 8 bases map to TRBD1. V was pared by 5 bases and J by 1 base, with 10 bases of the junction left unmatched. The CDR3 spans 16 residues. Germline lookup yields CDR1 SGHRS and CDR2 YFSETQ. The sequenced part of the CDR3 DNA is TGCGCCAGCAGTCCAGGGGGCGACCGCTTTAACTATGGC. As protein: CASSPGGDRFNYG. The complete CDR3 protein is CASSPGGDRFNYGYTF. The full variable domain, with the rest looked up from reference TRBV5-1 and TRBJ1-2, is KAGVTQTPRYLIKTRGQQVTLSCSPISGHRSVSWYQQTPGQGLQFLFEYFSETQRNKGNFPGRFSGRQFSNSRSEMNVSTLELGDSALYLCASSPGGDRFNYGYTFGSGTRLTVV.

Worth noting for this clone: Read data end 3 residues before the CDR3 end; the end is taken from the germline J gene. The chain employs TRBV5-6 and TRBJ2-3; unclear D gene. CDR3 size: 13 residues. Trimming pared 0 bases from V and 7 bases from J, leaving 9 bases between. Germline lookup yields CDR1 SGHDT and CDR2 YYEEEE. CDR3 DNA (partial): TGTGCCAGCAGCTTGGAACAGCCCTATACG. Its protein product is CASSLEQPYT. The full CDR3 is CASSLEQPYTQYF. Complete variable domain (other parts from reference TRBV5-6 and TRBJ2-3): DAGVTQSPTHLIKTRGQQVTLRCSPKSGHDTVSWYQQALGQGPQFIFQYYEEEERQRGNFPDRFSGHQFPNYSSELNVNALLLGDSALYLCASSLEQPYTQYFGPGTRLTVL.

The sequenced CDR3 bases are TGTGCCAGCAGCGTTAGCGGAAGCACAGATACG. This sequence encodes CASSVSGSTDT. The complete CDR3 reads CASSVSGSTDTQYF. The V call is TRBV7-7, the J call TRBJ2-3, with a possible D match to TRBD2 (6 bases). The sequenced fragment ends 3 residues before the CDR3 boundary, so the rest is inferred from the germline J gene. Trimming removed 5 bases at V and 0 bases at J, with 9 bases between. There are 14 residues in the CDR3. Germline V gene sequence: CDR1 SSHAT, CDR2 FNYEAQ (reference sequence).

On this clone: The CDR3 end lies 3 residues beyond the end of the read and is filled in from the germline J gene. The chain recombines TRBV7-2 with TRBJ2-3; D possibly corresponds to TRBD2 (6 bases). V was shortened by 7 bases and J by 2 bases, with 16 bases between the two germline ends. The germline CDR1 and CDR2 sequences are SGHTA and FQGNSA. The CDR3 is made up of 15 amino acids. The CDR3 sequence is CASTRGGRDTDTQYF. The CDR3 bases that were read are TGTGCCAGCACCCGGGGAGGAAGGGACACAGATACG.

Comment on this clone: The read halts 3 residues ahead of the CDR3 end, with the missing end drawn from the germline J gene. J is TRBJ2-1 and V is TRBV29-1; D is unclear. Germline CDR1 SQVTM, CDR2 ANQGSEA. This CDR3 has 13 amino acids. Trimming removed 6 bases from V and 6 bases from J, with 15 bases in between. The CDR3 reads CSVDRVGVNEQFF. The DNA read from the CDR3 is TGCAGCGTAGATAGGGTCGGCGTCAATGAG.

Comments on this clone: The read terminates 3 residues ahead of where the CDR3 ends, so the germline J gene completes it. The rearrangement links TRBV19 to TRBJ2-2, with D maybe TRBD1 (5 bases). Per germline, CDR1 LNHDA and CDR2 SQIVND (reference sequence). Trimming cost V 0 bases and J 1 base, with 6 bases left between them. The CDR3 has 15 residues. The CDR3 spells CASSIDQGNTGELFF. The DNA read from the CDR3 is TGTGCCAGTAGTATAGACCAGGGGAACACCGGGGAG.

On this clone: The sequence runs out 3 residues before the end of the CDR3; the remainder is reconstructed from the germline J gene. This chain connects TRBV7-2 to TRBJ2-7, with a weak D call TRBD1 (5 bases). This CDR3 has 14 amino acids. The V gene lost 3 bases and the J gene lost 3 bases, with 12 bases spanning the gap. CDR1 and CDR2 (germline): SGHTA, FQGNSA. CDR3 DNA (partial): TGTGCCAGCAGCTTGTTGCCAGGGTTCTACGAG. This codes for CASSLLPGFYE. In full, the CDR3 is CASSLLPGFYEQYF. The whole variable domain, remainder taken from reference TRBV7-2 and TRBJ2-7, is GAGVSQSPSNKVTEKGKDVELRCDPISGHTALYWYRQSLGQGLEFLIYFQGNSAPDKSGLPSDRFSAERTGGSVSTLTIQRTQQEDSAVYLCASSLLPGFYEQYFGPGTRLTVT.

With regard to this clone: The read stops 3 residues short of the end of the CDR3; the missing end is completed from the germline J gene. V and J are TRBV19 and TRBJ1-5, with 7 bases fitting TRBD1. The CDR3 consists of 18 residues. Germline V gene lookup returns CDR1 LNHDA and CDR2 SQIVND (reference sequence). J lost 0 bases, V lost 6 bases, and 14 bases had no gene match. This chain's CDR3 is CASRINLGTVYSNQPQHF. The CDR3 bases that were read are TGTGCCAGTAGGATAAACCTCGGGACAGTTTATAGCAATCAGCCC.

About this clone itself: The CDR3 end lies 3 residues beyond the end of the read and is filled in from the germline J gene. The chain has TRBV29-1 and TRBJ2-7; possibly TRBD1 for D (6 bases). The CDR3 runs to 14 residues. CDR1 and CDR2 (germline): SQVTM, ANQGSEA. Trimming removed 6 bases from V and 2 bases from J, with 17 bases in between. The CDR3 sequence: CSVITGSRAYEQYF. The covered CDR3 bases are TGCAGCGTCATAACAGGGTCTAGGGCCTACGAG.

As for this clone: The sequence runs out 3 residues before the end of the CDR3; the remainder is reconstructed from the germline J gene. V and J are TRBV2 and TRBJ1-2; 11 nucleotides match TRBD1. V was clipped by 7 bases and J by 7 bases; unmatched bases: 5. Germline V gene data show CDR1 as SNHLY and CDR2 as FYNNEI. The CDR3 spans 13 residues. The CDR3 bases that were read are TGTGCCAGCAAGGGACAGGGGGAGAGTGGC. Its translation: CASKGQGESG. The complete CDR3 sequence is CASKGQGESGYTF.